Below, 15 T cell receptor beta chains from the same sample are listed, as sequenced in a study of lymphopenia after photon versus proton radiotherapy. Repertoires were generated with immunoSEQ multiplex PCR, while TCRdb's copy carries only in-frame clones and drops some. The sample carries around 18,000 clones, about nine tenths recorded once. Material: peripheral blood, obtained from a patient treated with proton-based radiotherapy. Receptors originate from a man aged 70 or older with pancreatic cancer.

The rearrangement joins TRBV30 to TRBJ1-2; D gene unclear. Germline assignment: CDR1 GTSNPN and CDR2 SVGIG (reference sequence). The CDR3 is 13 amino acids. V was shortened by 2 bases and J by 1 base, with 8 bases between the two germline ends. CDR3 DNA: TGTGCCTGGAGTCTAGGTATTAACTATGGCTACACCTTC. Its protein is CAWSLGINYGYTF.

The genes are TRBV5-1 and TRBJ2-7; possible D gene TRBD1, 5 bases. The CDR3 covers 16 residues. The germline gives CDR1 SGHRS, CDR2 YFSETQ. Trimming stripped 0 bases from V and 0 bases from J, with 13 bases between. CDR3 bases: TGCGCCAGCAGCTTGGCCGTAGGGGCGAGCTCCTACGAGCAGTACTTC. This encodes CASSLAVGASSYEQYF.

The count of this clone is one. The V call is TRBV11-3, the J call TRBJ2-2, with 9 bases lining up with TRBD2. The CDR3 consists of 15 residues. The trim removed 5 bases at V and 5 bases at J, leaving 6 bases unmatched. Germline V gene data show CDR1 as SGHNT and CDR2 as YENEEA. The CDR3 nucleotides read TGTGCCAGCAGCCTTAGCGGGAGTCCTACCGGGGAGCTGTTTTTT. Protein sequence: CASSLSGSPTGELFF.

The chain joins TRBV5-1 to TRBJ2-2; D is possibly TRBD2 (5 bases). The V and J ends lost 4 bases and 3 bases respectively, with 16 bases between them. The CDR3 loop spans 16 amino acids. Germline V gives CDR1 SGHRS, CDR2 YFSETQ. Here the CDR3 DNA reads TGCGCCAGCAGCCCCACACACAGCGGAGACACCGGGGAGCTGTTTTTT. It encodes CASSPTHSGDTGELFF.

The chain recombines TRBV7-3 with TRBJ2-2; D possibly uses TRBD1 or TRBD2 (5 bases each). In germline, CDR1 is SGHTA, CDR2 FQGTGA. CDR3 length: 17 residues. The germline V and J ends were trimmed by 2 bases and 0 bases, with 13 bases remaining between them. Here the CDR3 DNA reads TGTGCCAGCAGCTTAGGGGGAGCGGCCGCGAACACCGGGGAGCTGTTTTTT. This gives the protein CASSLGGAAANTGELFF.

This chain uses TRBV2 with TRBJ1-2; D remains unclear. The CDR3 runs 12 residues. The germline gives CDR1 SNHLY, CDR2 FYNNEI. Trimming took off 7 bases at V and 2 bases at J, with 8 bases between the two ends. This CDR3 is CASTLANYGYTF. The CDR3, as DNA: TGTGCCAGCACCCTCGCGAACTATGGCTACACCTTC.

This rearrangement joins TRBV29-1 to TRBJ2-7, with D tentatively TRBD2 (6 bases). V lost 6 bases and J lost 2, with 14 bases in between. CDR3 length equals 13 residues. Germline lookup yields CDR1 SQVTM and CDR2 ANQGSEA. This CDR3 reads CSVPGTWAYEQYF. CDR3 sequence (DNA): TGCAGCGTGCCCGGGACTTGGGCCTACGAGCAGTACTTC.

This clone was counted a few times. The chain recombines TRBV5-1 with TRBJ1-2; the D is unclear. CDR1 SGHRS and CDR2 YFSETQ come from the germline V gene. The CDR3 has 14 residues. V was trimmed by 2 bases and J by 4 bases, leaving 12 bases between them. The CDR3 loop is CASSFSGSVYGYTF. CDR3 in DNA: TGCGCCAGCAGCTTTTCTGGGTCGGTCTATGGCTACACCTTC.

The chain recombines TRBV18 with TRBJ2-7; 7 nucleotides line up with TRBD1. The CDR3 has 16 amino acids. From germline, CDR1 is KGHSH and CDR2 LQKENI. V shed 2 bases and J 0 bases; nucleotides not matched to a gene: 7. The CDR3 DNA reads as TGTGCCAGCTCACCAGTTTTAGGGACAGCCTCCTACGAGCAGTACTTC. It codes for CASSPVLGTASYEQYF. The whole variable domain, remainder taken from reference TRBV18 and TRBJ2-7, is NAGVMQNPRHLVRRRGQEARLRCSPMKGHSHVYWYRQLPEEGLKFMVYLQKENIIDESGMPKERFSAEFPKEGPSILRIQQVVRGDSAAYFCASSPVLGTASYEQYFGPGTRLTVT.

The J gene is TRBJ2-3, the V gene TRBV19, with D possibly called TRBD1 or TRBD2 (5 bases each). With 7 bases removed from V and 1 base from J, the gap between germline ends came to 9 bases. This CDR3 has 13 residues. Germline lookup yields CDR1 LNHDA and CDR2 SQIVND (reference sequence). The DNA of the CDR3 is TGTGCCAGTACCCGAGGGGGCACAGATACGCAGTATTTT. Amino acid sequence: CASTRGGTDTQYF. Full variable domain (rest looked up from reference TRBV19 and TRBJ2-3): DGGITQSPKYLFRKEGQNVTLSCEQNLNHDAMYWYRQDPGQGLRLIYYSQIVNDFQKGDIAEGYSVSREKKESFPLTVTSAQKNPTAFYLCASTRGGTDTQYFGPGTRLTVL.

The chain combines TRBV5-1 with TRBJ2-2; 9 bases match TRBD1. Germline lookup yields CDR1 SGHRS and CDR2 YFSETQ. The CDR3 is 17 residues long. The V and J ends lost 2 bases and 4 bases, in that order; junction bases with no gene match: 9. CDR3 sequence reads: CASSFSLRTGATGELFF. CDR3 sequence (DNA): TGCGCCAGCAGCTTTTCCCTCAGGACAGGGGCCACCGGGGAGCTGTTTTTT. Full variable domain (rest looked up from reference TRBV5-1 and TRBJ2-2): KAGVTQTPRYLIKTRGQQVTLSCSPISGHRSVSWYQQTPGQGLQFLFEYFSETQRNKGNFPGRFSGRQFSNSRSEMNVSTLELGDSALYLCASSFSLRTGATGELFFGEGSRLTVL.

V usage is TRBV7-8 and J usage is TRBJ1-2; D ambiguous. The germline gives CDR1 SGHVS, CDR2 FQNEAQ. Trimming shortened V by 2 bases and J by 8 bases, and 18 bases separated the two germline ends. The CDR3 runs 15 residues. The CDR3 reads CASSLYNSPGGGYTF. The CDR3 nucleotides read TGTGCCAGCAGCTTATATAATTCACCCGGTGGGGGCTACACCTTC.

The sample holds a few counts of this clone. This rearrangement joins TRBV4-1 to TRBJ1-2; D may be TRBD1 (5 bases). The CDR3 has 15 residues. Deletions cut 4 bases from V and 5 bases from J, with 17 bases between. From germline, CDR1 is MGHRA and CDR2 YSYEKL. CDR3 region: CASSPSIGTNYGYTF. In DNA, the CDR3 is TGCGCCAGCAGCCCGAGCATCGGGACGAATTATGGCTACACCTTC.

The V gene is TRBV18, the J gene TRBJ2-3; TRBD1 agrees at 8 bases. V was pared by 3 bases and J by 3 bases, with 2 bases of the junction left unmatched. CDR1 KGHSH and CDR2 LQKENI come from the germline V gene. The CDR3 loop spans 14 amino acids. The CDR3 is CASSPGQATDTQYF. In DNA, the CDR3 is TGTGCCAGCTCACCGGGACAGGCGACAGATACGCAGTATTTT.

The rearrangement uses TRBV7-6 and TRBJ1-3; D is uncertain. Looked up from germline, CDR1 is SGHVS and CDR2 is FNYEAQ. Trimming left V 4 bases short and J 9 bases short, with 7 bases between. This CDR3 spans 11 amino acids. CDR3 in amino acids: CASSSTTTIYF. For the CDR3, the DNA is TGTGCCAGCAGCTCCACCACCACCATATATTTT.